One sample yielded the 27 T cell receptor beta chains listed below, sequenced in a study of shared clonotypes between healthy human individuals. Libraries were prepared by immunoSEQ multiplex PCR; TCRdb keeps only in-frame clonotypes and omits some of them. The repertoire holds some 1,100,000 clones, with approximately 80% as singletons. Sequencing used memory CD4+ T cells from PBMCs. The subset: CD45RA-negative fraction. Receptors were obtained from a man aged 18 to 30 in good health. Some clones in this sample may be carry-over from other donors' samples.

This chain connects TRBV5-1 to TRBJ2-2; 8 bases are a match to TRBD2. The CDR3 extends over 14 amino acids. Per germline, CDR1 SGHRS and CDR2 YFSETQ. V lost 1 base to trimming and J lost 6 bases; unmatched junction nucleotides: 2. The CDR3 DNA reads TGCGCCAGCAGCTTGACACTAGCGGCCGGGGAGCTGTTTTTT. Translated: CASSLTLAAGELFF.

The V and J genes are TRBV6-1 and TRBJ2-5; D is uncertain. With 4 bases removed from V and 2 bases from J, the gap between germline ends came to 11 bases. This CDR3 is 14 amino acids long. Germline lookup yields CDR1 MNHNS and CDR2 SASEGT. The CDR3: CASSVKEEQETQYF. In DNA form, the CDR3 reads TGTGCCAGCAGTGTAAAAGAAGAACAAGAGACCCAGTACTTC.

The rearrangement links TRBV5-8 to TRBJ1-1, with D unresolved. V lost 2 bases, J lost 5 bases, and 16 bases lay in between. The germline V gene encodes CDR1 SGHTS and CDR2 YDEGEE. This CDR3 is 15 amino acids long. DNA of the CDR3: TGTGCCAGCAGCTTCGAAATTTTCCCCATGACTGAAGCTTTCTTT. It is translated as CASSFEIFPMTEAFF.

V is TRBV11-2 and J is TRBJ2-5; 9 nucleotides agree with TRBD2. Germline V lookup: CDR1 SGHAT, CDR2 FQNNGV. The trim removed 4 bases at V and 7 bases at J, leaving 7 bases unmatched. This CDR3 comprises 14 residues. The CDR3: CASSSTSGYGTQYF. The CDR3 DNA follows: TGTGCCAGCAGCTCGACTAGCGGTTACGGGACCCAGTACTTC.

J is TRBJ1-6 and V is TRBV7-9, with no clear D. The germline gives CDR1 SEHNR, CDR2 FQNEAQ (reference sequence). Trimming stripped 5 bases from V and 4 bases from J, with 12 bases between. The CDR3 has 15 amino acids. CDR3 DNA sequence: TGTGCCAGCAGCGCCCCGGGCCCATATAATTCACCCCTCCACTTT. Amino acid sequence: CASSAPGPYNSPLHF.

With regard to this clone: A far bigger clonotype differs at one base, so this is likely a read error. This sample includes further DNA sequences coding for the same CDR3. The chain uses TRBV30 and TRBJ2-3; D call uncertain. The V end lost 3 bases, the J end lost 9 bases, and 22 bases lay between the germline ends. This CDR3 is 15 amino acids long. Germline CDR1 reads GTSNPN; CDR2 reads SVGIG (reference sequence). CDR3 residues: CAWSVFLPGMETQYF. As DNA, the CDR3 is TGTGCCTGGAGCGTATTCCTCCCGGGTATGGAGACGCAGTATTTT.

This clone was counted a single time. The V call is TRBV7-6, the J call TRBJ2-2; TRBD1 might be the D (5 bases). Trimming shortened V by 0 bases and J by 3 bases, and 8 bases separated the two germline ends. Germline V gene lookup returns CDR1 SGHVS and CDR2 FNYEAQ. The CDR3 is made up of 15 amino acids. The CDR3 sequence: CASSLARRDTGELFF. The CDR3 coding sequence is TGTGCCAGCAGCTTAGCGCGCAGGGACACCGGGGAGCTGTTTTTT.

The chain uses TRBV28 and TRBJ2-7, with TRBD1 matching over 8 bases. The junction had 12 bases not matched to a gene; V was cut back by 4 bases and J by 7 bases. The CDR3 contains 15 residues. Germline V CDR1 and CDR2: MDHEN, SYDVKM. CDR3 nucleotides: TGTGCCAGCAGTTCCCCAGGACAGGGATCTCGGGAGCAGTACTTC. Protein: CASSSPGQGSREQYF.

The rearrangement uses TRBV7-8 and TRBJ1-5; D unclear. The CDR3 is made up of 13 amino acids. With 5 bases removed from V and 5 bases from J, the gap between germline ends came to 10 bases. Germline loops: CDR1 SGHVS, CDR2 FQNEAQ. DNA for the CDR3: TGTGCCAGCAGCGCGGGGTTGGATCAGCCCCAGCATTTT. Translation gives CASSAGLDQPQHF. Full variable domain (rest looked up from reference TRBV7-8 and TRBJ1-5): GAGVSQSPRYKVAKRGQDVALRCDPISGHVSLFWYQQALGQGPEFLTYFQNEAQLDKSGLPSDRFFAERPEGSVSTLKIQRTQQEDSAVYLCASSAGLDQPQHFGDGTRLSIL.

The V call is TRBV7-3, the J call TRBJ2-5; maybe TRBD1 (5 bases). CDR1 is SGHTA, CDR2 FQGTGA, per germline. The CDR3 runs to 14 residues. The V end was cut by 5 bases, the J end by 1 base, with 11 bases between. The CDR3 loop reads CASSVGHRQETQYF. In DNA form, the CDR3 reads TGTGCCAGCAGCGTCGGACACCGCCAAGAGACCCAGTACTTC.

This clone was observed once. V and J are TRBV5-4 and TRBJ1-4, with 9 bases that match TRBD1. CDR1 is SGHNT and CDR2 is YYREEE in the germline V gene (reference sequence). The V and J ends lost 4 bases and 5 bases, in that order; junction bases with no gene match: 3. This CDR3 has 14 amino acids. CDR3 bases: TGTGCCAGCAGCCGAGGGACAGGGAATGAAAAACTGTTTTTT. Its translation: CASSRGTGNEKLFF.

The rearrangement uses TRBV9 and TRBJ2-6; D perhaps matches TRBD2 (6 bases). CDR1 and CDR2 (germline): SGDLS, YYNGEE. The CDR3 loop spans 18 amino acids. Trimming cost V 2 bases and J 0 bases, with 15 bases left between them. The CDR3 nucleotides are TGTGCCAGCAGCGTTAGGAGGGCTAACCACTCTGGGGCCAACGTCCTGACTTTC. Translating gives CASSVRRANHSGANVLTF.

The chain recombines TRBV18 with TRBJ2-2; D gene unclear. The CDR3 is 16 amino acids. Between the trimmed V and J ends, which lost 2 bases and 6 bases, there was a span of 16 bases. The germline V gene has CDR1 KGHSH and CDR2 LQKENI. CDR3 DNA sequence: TGTGCCAGCTCACCATTCGTCAGGTCGGGCGCCGGGGAGCTGTTTTTT. This codes for CASSPFVRSGAGELFF.

The rearrangement uses TRBV18 and TRBJ1-1, with D perhaps matching TRBD1 (6 bases). This CDR3 spans 17 amino acids. Trimming removed 4 bases at V and 0 bases at J, with 18 bases between. Per germline, CDR1 KGHSH and CDR2 LQKENI. The chain's CDR3 is CASSQSGGARMNTEAFF. CDR3 bases: TGTGCCAGCTCACAGAGCGGGGGGGCCCGCATGAACACTGAAGCTTTCTTT.

In nucleotides, the CDR3 is TGTGCCAGCAGCTTACGGGGACAGGGATACGAGCAGTACTTC. Protein sequence: CASSLRGQGYEQYF. The chain employs TRBV7-8 and TRBJ2-7, with 9 bases aligning to TRBD1. Germline V gene sequence: CDR1 SGHVS, CDR2 FQNEAQ. Trimming at V came to 2 bases and at J to 4 bases, leaving 3 bases not matched to a gene. There are 14 residues in the CDR3.

Written as DNA, the CDR3 is TGTGCCAGCAGTGTCGGCCGGGGGACTGAAGCTTTCTTT. As protein: CASSVGRGTEAFF. The chain is built from TRBV2 and TRBJ1-1; a weak D match, TRBD1 (5 bases). Germline CDR1 SNHLY, CDR2 FYNNEI. The CDR3 runs 13 residues. V dropped 4 bases and J dropped 5 bases, with 11 bases sitting between them.

Concerning this clone itself: The junction differs from germline at one of its ends, possibly a read error. V and J are TRBV20-1 and TRBJ2-1; 8 nucleotides agree with TRBD2. CDR1 DFQATT and CDR2 SNEGSKA come from the germline V gene (reference sequence). The CDR3 totals 11 residues. CDR3 amino acids: CSASGPGTRIF. The CDR3 DNA reads as TGCAGTGCTTCGGGGCCCGGGACTAGAATCTTC.

The chain employs TRBV5-1 and TRBJ2-2, with a weak D call TRBD2 (6 bases). The CDR3 runs 13 residues. CDR1 and CDR2 from the germline V gene are SGHRS and YFSETQ. The germline V and J ends were trimmed by 1 base and 7 bases, with 8 bases remaining between them. Here the CDR3 DNA reads TGCGCCAGCAGCTTGCAGGGAGGCGGGGAGCTGTTTTTT. Its protein is CASSLQGGGELFF.

The genes are TRBV5-1 and TRBJ2-6, with D maybe TRBD2 (6 bases). The CDR3 runs 17 residues. The germline V gene has CDR1 SGHRS and CDR2 YFSETQ. V was shortened by 0 bases and J by 4 bases, with 14 bases between the two germline ends. The CDR3 is CASSLASGASGANVLTF. The CDR3 DNA sequence: TGCGCCAGCAGCTTGGCGTCGGGAGCATCCGGGGCCAACGTCCTGACTTTC.

This chain joins TRBV7-8 and TRBJ1-5, with 8 bases matching TRBD1. Germline V gives CDR1 SGHVS, CDR2 FQNEAQ. CDR3 size: 18 residues. The V gene end was trimmed by 1 base and the J gene end by 2 bases; junction bases not matched to a gene: 10. This CDR3 is CASSLVRIGQGGNQPQHF. The CDR3 DNA reads as TGTGCCAGCAGCTTAGTCCGCATCGGACAGGGAGGCAATCAGCCCCAGCATTTT.

The chain links TRBV27 to TRBJ2-7; 10 nucleotides align to TRBD2. V lost 4 bases, J lost 12 bases, and 6 bases stayed unmatched. The CDR3 has 12 residues. CDR1 is MNHEY, CDR2 SMNVEV, per germline (reference sequence). The CDR3 here is CASSSSGTSVYF. The CDR3 region has the DNA TGTGCCAGCAGTTCTTCCGGGACTAGCGTGTACTTC.

The sample holds a few counts of this clone. Just one base apart from a much larger clone, this may be a read error. Within the sample, other DNA sequences also encode this same CDR3. The V gene is TRBV2, the J gene TRBJ1-1; 8 bases are a match to TRBD1. The J segment lost 2 bases and the V segment lost 6 bases, leaving 2 bases of the junction unmatched. This CDR3 region has 13 residues. Germline V lookup: CDR1 SNHLY, CDR2 FYNNEI. The CDR3 protein is CASRGQGNTEAFF. The DNA of the CDR3 is TGTGCCAGCAGAGGACAGGGAAACACTGAAGCTTTCTTT.

Turning to this clone: The same CDR3 arises from other DNA sequences in this sample as well. V and J are TRBV28 and TRBJ1-2; D is uncertain. V was cut by 4 bases and J by 5 bases, with 5 bases left in between. CDR3 length equals 11 residues. In germline, CDR1 is MDHEN, CDR2 SYDVKM. The CDR3 DNA is TGTGCCAGCAGTTCCTCGTATGGCTACACCTTC. This codes for CASSSSYGYTF.

The rearrangement joins TRBV19 to TRBJ2-7; 10 nucleotides align to TRBD2. The CDR3 has 16 residues. Per the germline V gene, CDR1 is LNHDA and CDR2 is SQIVND (reference sequence). V lost 3 bases, J lost 3 bases, and 8 bases stayed unmatched. This CDR3 is CASSINPSGSDYEQYF. In DNA form, the CDR3 reads TGTGCCAGTAGTATCAACCCTAGCGGGAGCGACTACGAGCAGTACTTC.

This sequence joins TRBV12-5 and TRBJ2-5; D is perhaps TRBD1 (6 bases). V lost 5 bases, J lost 5 bases, and 18 bases lay in between. The CDR3 sequence is 15 residues long. Germline lookup yields CDR1 LGHNT and CDR2 FRNRAP. CDR3 bases: TGTGCTAGTGGTCCCGGACAGACAGCGCGGGAGACCCAGTACTTC. This translates into CASGPGQTARETQYF.

The chain has TRBV19 and TRBJ2-7; D remains unclear. The CDR3 length is 14 residues. CDR1 is LNHDA, CDR2 SQIVND, per germline (reference sequence). Trimming removed 3 bases at V and 6 bases at J, with 15 bases between. CDR3: CASSMKLGPFEQYF. The CDR3 DNA reads as TGTGCCAGTAGTATGAAGCTTGGGCCTTTCGAGCAGTACTTC.

The rearrangement joins TRBV7-8 to TRBJ2-3; no clear D gene. Trimming removed 5 bases at V and 5 bases at J, with 8 bases between. This CDR3 spans 12 amino acids. CDR1 is SGHVS, CDR2 FQNEAQ, per germline. CDR3 in amino acids: CASSLKLDTQYF. CDR3 nucleotide sequence: TGTGCCAGCAGCCTTAAGCTAGATACGCAGTATTTT.